Sequencing of this TCR beta chain was carried out in a study of graft-versus-host responses after intestinal transplantation. Study-wide results and caveats: Patients who carried graft-donor T cell macrochimerism also had high graft-versus-host to host-versus-graft clonal ratios in their allografts.

A word on this clone: What it binds is unknown.

The protocol was immunoSEQ multiplex PCR, while the TCRdb copy is restricted to in-frame clones and leaves out a portion. The data show tens of thousands of clones, with roughly 91% seen just once and 5% to 6.5% held by the top ten. The CDR3 covers 12 residues. V was clipped by 5 bases and J by 6 bases, with 14 bases between them. Germline V lookup: CDR1 SQVTM, CDR2 ANQGSEA. This chain joins TRBV29-1 and TRBJ2-7, with D unclear. This TCR was sampled from a human patient who received an intestinal transplant, so some T cells may come from the graft donor. The sample here was PBMCs, taken approximately 740 days after a first intestinal transplant, on the day of a second. CDR3: CSVFIVVGEQYF. Written as DNA, the CDR3 is TGCAGCGTTTTTATCGTGGTAGGCGAGCAGTACTTC.